The 7 T cell receptor beta chains below come from one sample, sequenced in a study of T cell responses to AZD1222 COVID-19 vaccine. Sequencing was performed with immunoSEQ multiplex PCR; in TCRdb, only in-frame clones are kept and a portion is missing. In the table there are approximately 80,000 clones, 70% to 90% of which are singletons. This material consisted of peripheral blood, taken on day 0 of MenACWY control vaccination. The receptors were gathered from an adult in good health.

The chain is built from TRBV7-9 and TRBJ2-5, with 16 bases identical to TRBD2. The CDR3 runs to 16 residues. V trimming: 5 bases; J trimming: 4 bases; junction bases outside the gene matches: 4. From germline, CDR1 is SEHNR and CDR2 FQNEAQ (reference sequence). CDR3 coding DNA: TGTGCCAGCAGCATGGGACTAGCGGGGGGGCGAGAGACCCAGTACTTC. Its translation is CASSMGLAGGRETQYF.

The chain has TRBV12-1 and TRBJ2-5; the listed D gene, TRBD2, was not tested against the DNA. TRBV12-1 constitutes a pseudogene. The length of the CDR3 is 16 residues. CDR3 in DNA: TGTGCCAGCAGCTCACGTAGCGGGGCGCCCCATGAGACCCAGTACTTC. Amino acid sequence: CASSSRSGAPHETQYF.

The chain is built from TRBV14 and TRBJ1-1, with 8 positions matching TRBD1. Losses at the gene ends were 0 bases for V and 5 bases for J; bases not matched to a gene: 11. Germline V gene sequence: CDR1 SGHDN, CDR2 FVKESK. The CDR3 covers 17 residues. The CDR3 sequence is CASSQEKWAGGDTEAFF. DNA for the CDR3: TGTGCCAGCAGCCAAGAAAAGTGGGCAGGGGGCGATACTGAAGCTTTCTTT.

The CDR3 reads CASSLSIGGDGYTF. The CDR3 coding sequence is TGTGCCAGCAGTTTATCGATAGGAGGGGATGGCTACACCTTC. This chain connects TRBV27 to TRBJ1-2, with D maybe TRBD1 (5 bases). The V gene's germline CDR1 is MNHEY and CDR2 SMNVEV (reference sequence). Trimming took 0 bases from V and 6 from J, leaving 11 bases between them. This CDR3 comprises 14 residues.

The V call is TRBV7-8, the J call TRBJ1-1; D unclear. The V gene's germline CDR1 is SGHVS and CDR2 FQNEAQ. V shed 5 bases and J shed 0 bases, with 16 bases lying between them. This CDR3 has 16 residues. CDR3 loop: CASSISIQRLNTEAFF. Written as DNA, the CDR3 is TGTGCCAGCAGCATCAGTATACAGAGACTGAACACTGAAGCTTTCTTT.

The chain joins TRBV7-3 to TRBJ2-4; D not certain. This CDR3 spans 18 amino acids. CDR1 and CDR2 (germline): SGHTA, FQGTGA. V lost 1 base to trimming and J lost 8 bases, with 24 bases between them. CDR3 amino acids: CASSLSLSSSPAHDIQYF. The CDR3 bases are TGTGCCAGCAGCTTAAGTCTTTCGTCGTCCCCTGCACATGACATTCAGTACTTC. The full variable domain, its missing parts supplied by reference TRBV7-3 and TRBJ2-4, is GAGVSQTPSNKVTEKGKYVELRCDPISGHTALYWYRQSLGQGPEFLIYFQGTGAADDSGLPNDRFFAVRPEGSVSTLKIQRTERGDSAVYLCASSLSLSSSPAHDIQYFGAGTRLSVL.

In its sample, this clone was seen a few times. The gene calls are TRBV2 and TRBJ2-1, with a possible D match to TRBD2 (5 bases). The CDR3 runs to 14 residues. From germline, CDR1 is SNHLY and CDR2 FYNNEI. The V end was cut by 5 bases, the J end by 5 bases, with 13 bases between. Written as DNA, the CDR3 is TGTGCCAGCAGTCCACCGGACGGGGACAATGAGCAGTTCTTC. Amino acid sequence: CASSPPDGDNEQFF.